One and the same sample provided the 19 T cell receptor beta chains below, sequenced in a study of blood T cell repertoires in COVID-19. Profiled with immunoSEQ multiplex PCR; TCRdb holds only in-frame clones, not every one. Of 230,000 or so clones in the sample, about 88% were seen once. Sequenced: PBMCs or T cells enriched from blood (not recorded which). The receptors originated from a woman aged 30 to 39 who had recovered from COVID-19.

This chain joins TRBV19 and TRBJ2-7; D is uncertain. Germline V gene lookup returns CDR1 LNHDA and CDR2 SQIVND (reference sequence). V lost 3 bases and J 2 bases, leaving 11 bases between the germline ends. This CDR3 contains 14 residues. The CDR3 DNA is TGTGCCAGTAGTATGGCCCAGGCGACCTACGAGCAGTACTTC. Its translation is CASSMAQATYEQYF.

CDR3: CATSDSGSSVPQHF. The CDR3 DNA is TGTGCCACCAGTGATTCGGGAAGTTCGGTGCCCCAGCATTTT. The chain carries TRBV24-1 and TRBJ1-5; D remains unclear. Germline CDR1 reads KGHDR; CDR2 reads SFDVKD. This CDR3 has 14 amino acids. The V end lost 2 bases, the J end lost 9 bases, and 13 bases lay between the germline ends.

The rearrangement links TRBV6-2 or TRBV6-3 to TRBJ1-5, with D unclear. In germline, CDR1 is MNHEY, CDR2 SVGEGT. The V gene lost 4 bases and the J gene lost 1 base, with 11 bases spanning the gap. The CDR3 covers 15 residues. The DNA for the CDR3 is TGTGCCAGCAGTTTGTTAGAGAGGAGCAATCAGCCCCAGCATTTT. It yields the protein CASSLLERSNQPQHF.

The rearrangement joins TRBV7-3 to TRBJ2-3; 8 bases are a match to TRBD2. J lost 1 base, V lost 5 bases, and 2 bases had no gene match. Germline values: CDR1 SGHTA, CDR2 FQGTGA. CDR3 length equals 14 residues. The CDR3 DNA reads TGTGCCAGCAGCACCGGGGGGGGCACAGATACGCAGTATTTT. Its translation is CASSTGGGTDTQYF.

About this clone: Other DNA variants within this sample encode the same CDR3. The CDR3 DNA is TGTGCCAGCAGCGTAGCTAGCGGGGGTTACGAGCAGTACTTC. Its protein is CASSVASGGYEQYF. This chain connects TRBV9 to TRBJ2-7, with 10 bases lining up with TRBD2. The CDR3 totals 14 residues. CDR1 and CDR2 (germline): SGDLS, YYNGEE. Losses at the gene ends were 0 bases for V and 4 bases for J; bases not matched to a gene: 1. Based on the CDR3 plus reference TRBV9 and TRBJ2-7, the full variable domain is DSGVTQTPKHLITATGQRVTLRCSPRSGDLSVYWYQQSLDQGLQFLIQYYNGEERAKGNILERFSAQQFPDLHSELNLSSLELGDSALYFCASSVASGGYEQYFGPGTRLTVT.

Only one count was recorded for this clone. This chain connects TRBV5-1 to TRBJ2-7; possibly TRBD1 for D (6 bases). Trimming stripped 2 bases from V and 1 base from J, with 10 bases between. The germline V gene encodes CDR1 SGHRS and CDR2 YFSETQ. This CDR3 contains 14 residues. The CDR3 DNA follows: TGCGCCAGCAGCTTTGGGGGCCGATCCTACGAGCAGTACTTC. The encoded protein is CASSFGGRSYEQYF. Full variable domain (missing parts from reference TRBV5-1 and TRBJ2-7): KAGVTQTPRYLIKTRGQQVTLSCSPISGHRSVSWYQQTPGQGLQFLFEYFSETQRNKGNFPGRFSGRQFSNSRSEMNVSTLELGDSALYLCASSFGGRSYEQYFGPGTRLTVT.

The chain uses TRBV6-4 and TRBJ1-2; no reliable D call. Germline V lookup: CDR1 MRHNA, CDR2 SNTAGT. The CDR3 has 16 residues. The V and J ends lost 6 bases and 8 bases respectively, with 25 bases between them. The chain's CDR3 is CASRKEPAEDYVGYTF. The CDR3 DNA follows: TGTGCCAGCAGGAAGGAGCCAGCCGAGGACTATGTAGGCTACACCTTC.

The V call is TRBV19, the J call TRBJ1-6, with a weak D call TRBD1 (5 bases). The CDR3 sequence is 14 residues long. The V gene's germline CDR1 is LNHDA and CDR2 SQIVND (reference sequence). V lost 3 bases and J 10 bases, leaving 13 bases between the germline ends. The CDR3 is CASSIGAGKSPLHF. As DNA, the CDR3 is TGTGCCAGTAGTATTGGGGCAGGGAAGTCACCCCTCCACTTT.

V gene TRBV7-9 combines with J gene TRBJ1-1; 7 nucleotides line up with TRBD1. CDR3 size: 15 residues. V shed 4 bases and J 6 bases; nucleotides not matched to a gene: 11. CDR1 is SEHNR and CDR2 is FQNEAQ in the germline V gene (reference sequence). CDR3 DNA sequence: TGTGCCAGCAGCTCCAGACAGGGAGGCTTCTCTGAAGCTTTCTTT. As protein: CASSSRQGGFSEAFF.

This rearrangement joins TRBV12-3 or TRBV12-4 to TRBJ1-2; TRBD1 matches at 7 bases. Germline trimming cut 5 bases from V and 3 bases from J; bases unmatched to any gene: 3. This CDR3 is built from 13 residues. The CDR3, as DNA: TGTGCCAGCAGTACAGGGGTCGACTATGGCTACACCTTC. It encodes CASSTGVDYGYTF.

The chain has TRBV7-6 and TRBJ2-3; 7 positions agree with TRBD1. There are 17 residues in the CDR3. With V trimmed by 1 base and J by 4 bases, 11 bases remained unmatched. The germline V gene encodes CDR1 SGHVS and CDR2 FNYEAQ. The CDR3 loop is CASSLEGGDSEADTQYF. The CDR3 DNA is TGTGCCAGCAGCTTAGAAGGGGGCGACTCAGAGGCAGATACGCAGTATTTT.

The CDR3 region has the DNA TGTGCCAGCAGAGTGGGGGGCGACAGGGGGCCCAATCAGCCCCAGCATTTT. Translated: CASRVGGDRGPNQPQHF. V and J are TRBV2 and TRBJ1-5; TRBD1 matches 10 bases. This CDR3 has 17 amino acids. Germline CDR1 and CDR2: SNHLY and FYNNEI. Unmatched junction bases numbered 11, after V lost 6 bases and J lost 3 bases.

The rearrangement links TRBV19 to TRBJ1-2; maybe TRBD1 (5 bases). CDR3 length: 15 amino acids. The germline V gene encodes CDR1 LNHDA and CDR2 SQIVND (reference sequence). V was trimmed by 3 bases and J by 2 bases, leaving 13 bases between them. The DNA of the CDR3 is TGTGCCAGTAGTATTTCAGGGTATGTGAACTATGGCTACACCTTC. This gives the protein CASSISGYVNYGYTF.

The rearrangement uses TRBV2 and TRBJ2-5; maybe TRBD2 (5 bases). This CDR3 has 14 amino acids. V lost 2 bases and J lost 0, with 7 bases in between. Germline CDR1 is SNHLY and CDR2 is FYNNEI. The CDR3 DNA reads TGTGCCAGCAGTGAAATCGGGGACCAAGAGACCCAGTACTTC. It translates to CASSEIGDQETQYF. The whole variable domain, remainder taken from reference TRBV2 and TRBJ2-5, is EPEVTQTPSHQVTQMGQEVILRCVPISNHLYFYWYRQILGQKVEFLVSFYNNEISEKSEIFDDQFSVERPDGSNFTLKIRSTKLEDSAMYFCASSEIGDQETQYFGPGTRLLVL.

This rearrangement joins TRBV21-1 to TRBJ1-1. TRBV21-1 is tagged as a pseudogene. The CDR3 is 14 amino acids. The CDR3 sequence: CASSKDYQNTEAFF. For the CDR3, the DNA is TGTGCCAGCAGCAAAGACTACCAGAACACTGAAGCTTTCTTT.

Only a few counts were recorded for this clone. This rearrangement joins TRBV5-1 to TRBJ2-2, with D tentatively TRBD1 (5 bases). V lost 4 bases and J lost 7, with 14 bases in between. From germline, CDR1 is SGHRS and CDR2 YFSETQ. The CDR3 runs to 14 residues. Here the CDR3 DNA reads TGCGCCAGCAGCCCTACAGGCCCAGGCGGGGAGCTGTTTTTT. As protein: CASSPTGPGGELFF. Combining the CDR3 with reference TRBV5-1 and TRBJ2-2 gives the whole variable domain KAGVTQTPRYLIKTRGQQVTLSCSPISGHRSVSWYQQTPGQGLQFLFEYFSETQRNKGNFPGRFSGRQFSNSRSEMNVSTLELGDSALYLCASSPTGPGGELFFGEGSRLTVL.

The chain couples TRBV5-8 to TRBJ2-7; 8 positions agree with TRBD1. The CDR3 extends over 14 amino acids. Per the germline V gene, CDR1 is SGHTS and CDR2 is YDEGEE. J lost 1 base, V lost 4 bases, and 4 bases had no gene match. CDR3 protein: CASSAHRGSYEQYF. In DNA, the CDR3 is TGTGCCAGCAGCGCCCACAGGGGGTCCTACGAGCAGTACTTC.

V usage is TRBV11-2 and J usage is TRBJ1-1, with D maybe TRBD1 (5 bases). Trimming left V 1 base short and J 4 bases short, with 10 bases between. This CDR3 region has 14 residues. Germline V CDR1 and CDR2: SGHAT, FQNNGV. The CDR3 region has the DNA TGTGCCAGCAGCTTAGGTCGGAGGGGCACTGAAGCTTTCTTT. Amino acids: CASSLGRRGTEAFF.

This chain joins TRBV6-4 and TRBJ2-3; D is possibly TRBD1 (5 bases). Trimming left V 2 bases short and J 2 bases short, with 14 bases between. The length of the CDR3 is 16 residues. Per the germline V gene, CDR1 is MRHNA and CDR2 is SNTAGT. The CDR3: CASSDGAGGATDTQYF. DNA for the CDR3: TGTGCCAGCAGTGACGGAGCTGGTGGGGCCACAGATACGCAGTATTTT.